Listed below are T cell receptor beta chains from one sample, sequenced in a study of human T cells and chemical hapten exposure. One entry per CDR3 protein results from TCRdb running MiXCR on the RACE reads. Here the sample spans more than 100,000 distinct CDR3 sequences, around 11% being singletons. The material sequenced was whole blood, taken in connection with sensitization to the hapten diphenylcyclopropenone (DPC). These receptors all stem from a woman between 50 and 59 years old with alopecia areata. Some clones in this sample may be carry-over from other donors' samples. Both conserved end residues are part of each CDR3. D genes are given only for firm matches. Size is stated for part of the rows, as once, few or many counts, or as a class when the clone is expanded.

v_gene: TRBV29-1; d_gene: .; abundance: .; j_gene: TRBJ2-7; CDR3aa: CSVRRTHLSYEQYF; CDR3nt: TGCAGCGTTAGGAGAACACACCTCTCCTACGAGCAGTACTTC
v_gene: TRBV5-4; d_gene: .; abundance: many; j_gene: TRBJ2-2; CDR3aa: CASSLSGRHTGELFF; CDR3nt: TGTGCCAGCAGCTTGTCAGGCAGACACACCGGGGAGCTGTTTTTT
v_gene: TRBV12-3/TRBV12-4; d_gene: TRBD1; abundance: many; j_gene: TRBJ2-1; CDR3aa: CASSWTGQNSYNEQFF; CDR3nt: TGTGCCAGCAGCTGGACAGGACAAAACTCCTACAATGAGCAGTTCTTC
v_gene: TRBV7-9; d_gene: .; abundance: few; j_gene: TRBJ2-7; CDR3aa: CASSLDPLPYEQYF; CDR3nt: TGTGCCAGCAGCTTGGACCCTCTCCCCTACGAGCAGTACTTC
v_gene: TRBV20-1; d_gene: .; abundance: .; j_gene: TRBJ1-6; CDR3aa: CSARVLGKPLHF; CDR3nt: TGCAGTGCTAGGGTTCTCGGTAAACCCCTCCACTTT
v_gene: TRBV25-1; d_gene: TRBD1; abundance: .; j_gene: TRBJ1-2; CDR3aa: CASSDSTGTRRYTF; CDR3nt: TGTGCCAGCAGTGATTCGACAGGGACCCGTCGCTACACCTTC
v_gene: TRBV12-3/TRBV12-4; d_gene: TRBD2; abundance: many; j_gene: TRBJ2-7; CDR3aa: CASTRGGFLGEQYF; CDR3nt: TGTGCCAGCACCCGCGGGGGGTTTTTGGGGGAGCAGTACTTC
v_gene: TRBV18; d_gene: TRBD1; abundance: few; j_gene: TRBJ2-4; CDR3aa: CASSPRTGGKNIQYF; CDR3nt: TGTGCCAGCTCACCACGGACAGGGGGTAAAAACATTCAGTACTTC
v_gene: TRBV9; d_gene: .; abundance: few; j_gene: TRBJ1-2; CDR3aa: CASSVATGTERIF; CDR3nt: .
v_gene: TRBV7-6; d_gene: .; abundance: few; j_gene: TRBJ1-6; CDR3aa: CASSRNNNSPLHF; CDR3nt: TGTGCCAGCAGCCGTAATAATAATTCACCCCTCCACTTT
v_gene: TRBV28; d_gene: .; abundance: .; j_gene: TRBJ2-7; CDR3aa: CASSLQGRPYEQYF; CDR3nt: TGTGCCAGCAGTTTACAGGGAAGACCCTACGAGCAGTACTTC
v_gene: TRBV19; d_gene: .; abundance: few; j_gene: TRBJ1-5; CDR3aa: CASNWGQGINQPQHF; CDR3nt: TGTGCCAGTAATTGGGGGCAGGGGATCAATCAGCCCCAGCATTTT
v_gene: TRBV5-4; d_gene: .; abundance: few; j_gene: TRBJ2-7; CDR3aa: CASSLEGSYRTYEQYF; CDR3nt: TGTGCCAGCAGCTTGGAAGGGTCCTACAGGACATACGAGCAGTACTTC
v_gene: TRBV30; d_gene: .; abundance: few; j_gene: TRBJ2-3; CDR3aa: CAWSVQGWTDTQYF; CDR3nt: TGTGCCTGGAGTGTACAGGGATGGACAGATACGCAGTATTTT
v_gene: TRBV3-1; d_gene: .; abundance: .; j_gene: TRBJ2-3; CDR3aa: CASSQDIRPGGHTDTQYF; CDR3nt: TGTGCCAGCAGCCAAGATATCCGCCCCGGCGGCCACACAGATACGCAGTATTTT
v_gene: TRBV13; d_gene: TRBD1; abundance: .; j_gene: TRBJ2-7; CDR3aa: CASSTRQGQDEQYF; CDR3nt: TGTGCCAGCAGCACCCGACAGGGGCAAGACGAGCAGTACTTC
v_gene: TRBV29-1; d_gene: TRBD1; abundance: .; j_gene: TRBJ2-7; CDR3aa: CSAIGDRGYEQYF; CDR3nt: TGCAGCGCCATTGGGGACAGGGGGTACGAGCAGTACTTC
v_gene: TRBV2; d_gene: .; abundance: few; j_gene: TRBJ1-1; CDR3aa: CASTWTRNTEAFF; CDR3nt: TGTGCCAGCACCTGGACCCGTAACACTGAAGCTTTCTTT
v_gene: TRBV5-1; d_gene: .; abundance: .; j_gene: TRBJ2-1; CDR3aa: CASSPTHYASSYNEQFF; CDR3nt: TGCGCCAGCAGCCCTACTCACTACGCGAGCTCCTACAATGAGCAGTTCTTC
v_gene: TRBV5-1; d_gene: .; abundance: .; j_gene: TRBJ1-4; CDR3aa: CASSLVGDPEAEKLFF; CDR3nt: TGCGCCAGCAGCTTGGTGGGGGACCCCGAGGCGGAAAAACTGTTTTTT
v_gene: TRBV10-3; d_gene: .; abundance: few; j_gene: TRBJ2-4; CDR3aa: CAISDTRAGGPKNIQYF; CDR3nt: TGTGCCATCAGTGATACCAGGGCCGGGGGACCCAAAAACATTCAGTACTTC
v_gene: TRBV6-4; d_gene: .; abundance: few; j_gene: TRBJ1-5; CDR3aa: CASTRGAGQPQHF; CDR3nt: TGTGCCAGCACCCGAGGTGCCGGACAGCCCCAGCATTTT
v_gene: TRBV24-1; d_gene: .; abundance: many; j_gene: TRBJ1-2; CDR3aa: CATSDLFGYTF; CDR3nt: TGTGCCACCAGTGATTTGTTTGGCTACACCTTC
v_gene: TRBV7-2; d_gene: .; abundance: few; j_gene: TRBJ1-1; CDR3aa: CASSFHWQGTEAFF; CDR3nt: TGTGCCAGCAGCTTTCACTGGCAGGGCACTGAAGCTTTCTTT
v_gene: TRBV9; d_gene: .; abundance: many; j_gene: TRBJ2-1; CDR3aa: CASSVGGLQSYNEQFF; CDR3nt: TGTGCCAGCAGCGTAGGAGGACTACAGTCCTACAATGAGCAGTTCTTC
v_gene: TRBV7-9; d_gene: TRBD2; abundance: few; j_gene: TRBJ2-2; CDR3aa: CASRNGGSSGNRELFF; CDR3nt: TGTGCCAGCAGGAATGGAGGTTCTAGCGGGAATCGGGAGCTGTTTTTT
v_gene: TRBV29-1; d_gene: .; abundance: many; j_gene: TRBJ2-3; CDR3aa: CSAGDSGRIGGTTDTQYF; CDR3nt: TGCAGCGCTGGGGACAGCGGTCGAATAGGAGGGACTACAGATACGCAGTATTTT
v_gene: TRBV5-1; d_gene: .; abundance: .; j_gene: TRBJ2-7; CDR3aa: CASSFSGTASYEQYF; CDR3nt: TGCGCCAGCAGCTTCTCAGGGACGGCCTCCTACGAGCAGTACTTC
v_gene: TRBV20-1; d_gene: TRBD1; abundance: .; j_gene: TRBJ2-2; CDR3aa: CSARDLGGSNTGELFF; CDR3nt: TGCAGTGCTAGAGATCTAGGGGGCTCGAACACCGGGGAGCTGTTTTTT
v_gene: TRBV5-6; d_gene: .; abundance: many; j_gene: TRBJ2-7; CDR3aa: CASSLDGKTYEQYF; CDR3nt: TGTGCCAGCAGCTTGGATGGAAAGACCTACGAGCAGTACTTC
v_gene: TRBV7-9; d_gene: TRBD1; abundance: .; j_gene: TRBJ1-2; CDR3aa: CASSLVGEGAYGYTF; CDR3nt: TGTGCCAGCAGCTTAGTGGGAGAGGGGGCCTATGGCTACACCTTC
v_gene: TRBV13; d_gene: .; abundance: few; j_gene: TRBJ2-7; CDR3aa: CASSLGGTGAREQYF; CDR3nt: TGTGCCAGCAGCTTAGGAGGTACGGGGGCGCGGGAGCAGTACTTC
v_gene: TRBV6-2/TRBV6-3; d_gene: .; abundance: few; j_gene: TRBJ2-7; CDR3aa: CASSAGTISREQYF; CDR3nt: TGTGCCAGCAGCGCCGGGACAATAAGTCGGGAGCAGTACTTC
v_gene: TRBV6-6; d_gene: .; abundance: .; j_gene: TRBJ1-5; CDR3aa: CASSYVKVEPQHF; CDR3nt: TGTGCCAGCAGTTACGTCAAGGTGGAGCCCCAGCATTTT